The rows below give T cell receptor beta chains drawn from one sample of a study of regulatory T cells in long-lasting Graves disease. TCRdb ran MiXCR on the multiplex PCR reads and lists one entry per CDR3 protein. Here the sample spans about 220,000 distinct CDR3 sequences, roughly 20% being singletons. This sample also appeared in a second study, on T cells in Graves' hyperthyroidism and ophthalmopathy.

Source: peripheral blood mononuclear cells (PBMCs), taken at new diagnosis, from a patient treated with antithyroid drugs. The receptors stem from a woman in her thirties with Graves disease. CDR3s include the opening cysteine and the closing phenylalanine or tryptophan. D genes are given only for firm matches. Clone size is stated in some rows and not others, as once, few, many or a class when expanded.

TRBV20-1	few	TRBJ1-1	TRBD1	CSARGGDRGLTEAFF	TGCAGTGCTAGGGGGGGGGACAGGGGGCTTACTGAAGCTTTCTTT
TRBV3-1	many	TRBJ2-5	NA	CASSQNGKGRPQETQYF	TGTGCCAGCAGCCAAAATGGAAAGGGACGGCCCCAAGAGACCCAGTACTTC
TRBV19	many	TRBJ2-6	NA	CASSMTGANVLTF	TGTGCCAGTAGTATGACAGGGGCCAACGTCCTGACTTTC
TRBV6-1	NA	TRBJ2-1	TRBD2	CASSDLLAGGLDEQFF	TGTGCCAGCAGTGATTTACTAGCGGGAGGGCTCGATGAGCAGTTCTTC
TRBV7-2	many	TRBJ2-3	NA	CASSRLFSSGYTDTQYF	TGTGCCAGCAGCCGGCTCTTCTCCAGCGGCTACACAGATACGCAGTATTTT
TRBV11-2	many	TRBJ1-6	NA	CASSLGSNSPLHF	TGTGCCAGCAGCTTGGGCTCCAATTCACCCCTCCACTTT
TRBV7-9	many	TRBJ2-3	NA	CASSLAAGDTQYF	TGTGCCAGCAGCTTAGCGGCGGGGGATACGCAGTATTTT
TRBV30	many	TRBJ1-2	TRBD1	CAWSLPDRGHGGYTF	TGTGCCTGGAGTCTCCCGGACAGGGGGCATGGTGGCTACACCTTC
TRBV25-1	once	TRBJ2-2	TRBD2	CASSDAGDTGGLFF	TGTGCCAGCAGTGATGCGGGAGACACCGGGGGGCTGTTTTTT
TRBV2	many	TRBJ1-1	NA	CASSSQLISTEAFF	TGTGCCAGCAGTAGTCAACTGATTAGCACTGAAGCTTTCTTT
TRBV2	many	TRBJ1-3	NA	CASTRTSGNTIYF	TGTGCCAGCACCAGGACTTCCGGAAACACCATATATTTT
TRBV19	many	TRBJ1-5	NA	CASSIGRIGNQPQHF	TGTGCCAGTAGTATTGGAAGGATAGGCAATCAGCCCCAGCATTTT
TRBV7-9	many	TRBJ2-7	NA	CASSLAQQGNYEQYF	TGTGCCAGCAGCTTAGCACAACAGGGCAACTACGAGCAGTACTTC
TRBV6-1	NA	TRBJ1-6	TRBD1	CASSGDRSGSPLHF	TGTGCCAGCAGTGGGGACAGGTCGGGTTCACCCCTCCACTTT
TRBV5-6	many	TRBJ2-3	TRBD1	CASSSTMDTGQGTDTQYF	TGTGCCAGCAGCTCAACAATGGACACCGGACAGGGCACAGATACGCAGTATTTT
TRBV7-8	few	TRBJ1-1	NA	CASSFRRGTNTEAFF	TGTGCCAGCAGCTTTCGTCGGGGGACGAACACTGAAGCTTTCTTT
TRBV28	many	TRBJ2-2	NA	CASSLPGTNTGELFF	TGTGCCAGCAGTCTACCAGGGACGAACACCGGGGAGCTGTTTTTT
TRBV20-1	few	TRBJ2-3	TRBD1	CSAQGTEKRTDTQYF	TGCAGTGCCCAAGGGACAGAAAAACGCACAGATACGCAGTATTTT
TRBV7-2	few	TRBJ1-5	NA	CASSLGAGRPPQHF	TGTGCCAGCAGCTTAGGGGCAGGGCGCCCGCCCCAGCATTTT
TRBV6-1	many	TRBJ1-2	NA	CASSPNGVGGQASYTF	TGTGCCAGCAGTCCCAACGGGGTGGGGGGGCAGGCAAGCTACACCTTC
TRBV27	many	TRBJ2-7	NA	CASSWGPGSYEQYF	TGTGCCAGCAGTTGGGGGCCGGGATCCTACGAGCAGTACTTC
TRBV27	many	TRBJ1-1	TRBD1	CASSLVFGGRGKTEAFF	TGTGCCAGCAGTTTGGTATTTGGCGGCAGGGGGAAGACTGAAGCTTTCTTT
TRBV11-2	many	TRBJ2-7	TRBD1	CASKYGQGAINEQYF	TGTGCCAGCAAGTACGGACAGGGGGCGATAAACGAGCAGTACTTC
TRBV19	few	TRBJ1-6	NA	CASGGRKEGSPLHF	TGTGCCAGTGGGGGGAGGAAAGAGGGTTCACCCCTCCACTTT